Included here is one T cell receptor beta chain sequence, with context. No antigen is known for it. These data originate in a study of cytomegalovirus exposure and HLA in healthy donors. Study-level results: The HLA-A and HLA-B alleles of most subjects were reportedly predicted accurately from TCR beta sequences. A previous analysis found most TCR beta V segments productive roughly 87% or roughly 30% of the time. Most TCR sequences were seen very rarely across donors, but some public TCRs occurred in many.

Primers for the PCR totalled 60 Vbeta and 13 Jbeta. Using immunoSEQ multiplex PCR, the repertoire was profiled, and TCRdb retains in-frame clones only, with some absent. Among 200,000 to 250,000 clones listed, roughly 91% were seen once. This CDR3 is 16 amino acids long. CDR1 and CDR2 from the germline V gene are MNHEY and SMNVEV (reference sequence). The ends lost 7 bases at V and 5 bases at J; junction bases unmatched: 13. This chain uses TRBV27 with TRBJ2-1; 8 bases line up with TRBD2. This receptor was obtained from a woman younger than 30 in good health and CMV-seronegative. The specimen was PBMCs. CDR3 amino acids: CASTLLGRGDNNEQFF. The DNA of the CDR3 is TGTGCCAGCACCTTACTGGGGCGGGGGGACAACAATGAGCAGTTCTTC.